This T cell receptor beta chain was documented in a study of shared clonotypes between healthy human individuals. Execution of the assay was at deep level. Libraries were prepared by immunoSEQ multiplex PCR; TCRdb keeps only in-frame clonotypes and omits some of them. This sample yields about 2.4 million clones, of which 80% to 95% are seen a single time; approximately 0.37% belongs to the top ten. CDR1 and CDR2 from the germline V gene are SGHAT and FQNNGV. This CDR3 is 16 amino acids long. The V and J ends lost 5 bases and 5 bases, in that order; junction bases with no gene match: 14. Both subsets, CD45RA+ naive and CD45RA-negative memory, were split from the CD4+ cells.

The chain is built from TRBV11-2 and TRBJ2-7; 8 bases are shared with TRBD2. The sample consisted of naive CD4+ T cells from PBMCs. Noted subset: CD45RA+ positively selected. The TCR comes from a man in his late teens or twenties in good health. Some clones in this sample may be carry-over from other donors' samples. The CDR3 DNA follows: TGTGCCAGCAGCCAACCCCCGGGGGGGGTAAGAGACGAGCAGTACTTC. It translates to CASSQPPGGVRDEQYF.